This T cell receptor (beta chain) was sequenced for a study of OX40 agonist ivuxolimab in advanced cancers. Study-level information: The group had a mean age of about 64 years, ranged from about 20 to 80, and was less than 85% male. Partial responses were achieved by three patients, one with hepatocellular carcinoma and two with cutaneous melanoma.

Produced via immunoSEQ multiplex PCR; TCRdb's table is partial and in-frame only. Seen here are some 98,000 clones, over 75% observed once, and the top ten hold around 0.32%. This CDR3 is 14 amino acids long. V lost 4 bases to trimming and J lost 2 bases, with 10 bases between them. Germline CDR1 is SGHTA and CDR2 is FQGNSA. The chain links TRBV7-2 to TRBJ2-3; unclear D gene. This TCR came from an adult with an advanced solid tumor such as melanoma, head and neck, liver or kidney cancer. Here the sequenced sample was CD4+ or CD8+ T cells sorted from blood, taken in a trial of the OX40 agonist ivuxolimab. The CDR3 DNA sequence: TGTGCCAGCAGCTCAATAGGCTCCACAGATACGCAGTATTTT. This translates into CASSSIGSTDTQYF. Using reference TRBV7-2 and TRBJ2-3 for the parts outside the CDR3, the full variable domain is GAGVSQSPSNKVTEKGKDVELRCDPISGHTALYWYRQSLGQGLEFLIYFQGNSAPDKSGLPSDRFSAERTGGSVSTLTIQRTQQEDSAVYLCASSSIGSTDTQYFGPGTRLTVL.